The 7 T cell receptor beta chains reported below all come from one sample, sequenced in a study of blood T cell repertoires in COVID-19. Clones were read by immunoSEQ multiplex PCR, and TCRdb kept only the in-frame ones, dropping some. The table shows under 300,000 clones, with roughly 84% occurring only once. Specimen: peripheral blood. The receptors come from a woman aged 35 to 49 who had recovered from COVID-19.

This chain joins TRBV5-8 and TRBJ1-6, with D possibly being TRBD1 (6 bases). The V end lost 5 bases, the J end lost 3 bases, and 9 bases lay between the germline ends. The germline V gene encodes CDR1 SGHTS and CDR2 YDEGEE. The CDR3 runs to 14 residues. In DNA form, the CDR3 reads TGTGCCAGCAGACCGGACAGCTATAATTCACCCCTCCACTTT. Protein: CASRPDSYNSPLHF.

The rearrangement joins TRBV7-2 to TRBJ1-4; 7 bases match TRBD1. The CDR3 totals 14 residues. Germline trimming cut 3 bases from V and 6 bases from J; bases unmatched to any gene: 4. Germline V gene sequence: CDR1 SGHTA, CDR2 FQGNSA. CDR3 residues: CASSFDRVDEKLFF. The CDR3 region has the DNA TGTGCCAGCAGCTTCGACAGGGTGGATGAAAAACTGTTTTTT.

This chain links TRBV5-1 with TRBJ2-2, with 11 bases aligning to TRBD2. Germline-derived CDR1 and CDR2 are SGHRS and YFSETQ. This CDR3 comprises 16 residues. Trimming cost V 4 bases and J 5 bases; bases outside gene matches: 7. The CDR3 DNA is TGCGCCAGCAGCCTAGAGACTAGCGGGATAACCGGGGAGCTGTTTTTT. Its translation: CASSLETSGITGELFF.

This sequence joins TRBV7-9 and TRBJ2-3; TRBD2 is a possible D gene (7 bases). The length of the CDR3 is 14 residues. The ends were cut back, 2 bases at V and 7 bases at J, with 13 bases in the middle. The germline CDR1 and CDR2 sequences are SEHNR and FQNEAQ (reference sequence). The DNA of the CDR3 is TGTGCCAGCAGCTTAACGGGGGGCGCGAATACGCAGTATTTT. Its translation is CASSLTGGANTQYF. Together with reference TRBV7-9 and TRBJ2-3, the CDR3 gives the full variable domain: DTGVSQNPRHKITKRGQNVTFRCDPISEHNRLYWYRQTLGQGPEFLTYFQNEAQLEKSRLLSDRFSAERPKGSFSTLEIQRTEQGDSAMYLCASSLTGGANTQYFGPGTRLTVL.

The CDR3, as DNA: TGTGCCAGCAGCTTGTTAGCCCCGAATGGCTTGGCCGGTGAGCAGTTCTTC. Its protein product is CASSLLAPNGLAGEQFF. J is TRBJ2-1 and V is TRBV7-2; no reliable D call. The germline V gene encodes CDR1 SGHTA and CDR2 FQGNSA. V gave up 3 bases and J gave up 9 bases, with 24 bases separating them. CDR3 size: 17 residues.

The chain joins TRBV4-1 to TRBJ2-4, with 8 bases that match TRBD2. The CDR3 spans 17 residues. Germline V gene lookup returns CDR1 MGHRA and CDR2 YSYEKL. The V gene end was trimmed by 1 base and the J gene end by 0 bases; junction bases not matched to a gene: 5. CDR3 in DNA: TGCGCCAGCAGCCAAGCTACTAGCGGTCTAGCCAAAAACATTCAGTACTTC. As protein: CASSQATSGLAKNIQYF.

This chain connects TRBV5-4 to TRBJ2-7, with D possibly matching TRBD1 (7 bases). Germline V gives CDR1 SGHNT, CDR2 YYREEE (reference sequence). V gave up 2 bases and J gave up 2 bases, with 11 bases separating them. This CDR3 is built from 14 residues. CDR3 DNA sequence: TGTGCCAGCAGCTTTACAGGGGAGGCCTACGAGCAGTACTTC. Protein product: CASSFTGEAYEQYF. The entire variable domain, with the rest obtained from reference TRBV5-4 and TRBJ2-7, is as follows: ETGVTQSPTHLIKTRGQQVTLRCSSQSGHNTVSWYQQALGQGPQFIFQYYREEENGRGNFPPRFSGLQFPNYSSELNVNALELDDSALYLCASSFTGEAYEQYFGPGTRLTVT.